This T cell receptor beta chain was documented in a study of beta chain features in type 1 diabetes. General observations from the study: When VDJ junctions were examined, type 1 diabetes patients showed fewer insertions and more deletions. Among all four CD4+ subsets, Type 1 diabetes patients had TCRB CDR3s that were moderately but significantly shorter. PCR could preferentially amplify shorter templates, alike in patients and controls.

CDR3 length: 16 amino acids. Germline trimming cut 4 bases from V and 1 base from J; bases unmatched to any gene: 9. Germline CDR1 and CDR2: SGHNT and YYREEE (reference sequence). Only a few counts were recorded for this clone. The target antigen is unknown. The investigators reverse transcribed all of the isolated RNA, so they sequenced expressed TCRB transcripts. Read counts averaged approximately 3.5 million for samples of naive, central memory and regulatory T cells. The data were produced by immunoSEQ multiplex PCR, yet TCRdb's version contains in-frame clones alone and is incomplete. The sample includes about 740,000 clones, around 15% of them seen just once.

V usage is TRBV5-4 and J usage is TRBJ1-1, with TRBD1 matching 8 bases. Sample: naive CD4+ T cells from blood. The origin of this receptor is a man between 18 and 29 years old with type 1 diabetes. The CDR3 loop reads CASSPTTGGRNTEAFF. Here the CDR3 DNA reads TGTGCCAGCAGCCCTACTACAGGGGGTAGGAACACTGAAGCTTTCTTT.